Listed below are T cell receptor beta chains from one sample, sequenced in a study of blood T cell repertoires in COVID-19. Clones were read by immunoSEQ multiplex PCR, and TCRdb kept only the in-frame ones, dropping some. The profile shows fewer than 300,000 clones, approximately 91% of them singletons. The specimen was PBMCs or T cells enriched from blood (not recorded which). These receptors originate from a middle-aged woman with acute COVID-19. CDR3s include the opening cysteine and the closing phenylalanine or tryptophan. D genes are given only for firm matches. Clone size is stated in some rows and not others, as once, few, many or a class when expanded.

d_call j_call clone_size v_call cdr3_nt cdr3_aa
TRBD1 TRBJ1-5 NA TRBV7-8 TGTGCCAGCGGCGGGACAGAAGATAGCAATCAGCCCCAGCATTTT CASGGTEDSNQPQHF
NA TRBJ2-1 NA TRBV9 TGTGCCAGCAGCGTGACATACGGGGGGCGACGCTACAATGAGCAGTTCTTC CASSVTYGGRRYNEQFF
TRBD2 TRBJ2-7 NA TRBV11-1 TGTGCCAGCAGCATTGGGACTAGCGTCGAGCAGTACTTC CASSIGTSVEQYF
TRBD1 TRBJ2-5 few TRBV19 TGTGCCAGCAAGGACAGGGCGCGAGAGACCCAGTACTTC CASKDRARETQYF
NA TRBJ2-3 NA TRBV28 TGTGCCAGCAGTTCCGGGGATCTCACAGATACGCAGTATTTT CASSSGDLTDTQYF
TRBD2 TRBJ2-3 NA TRBV5-6 TGTGCCAGCAGCGCCGGCCTAGCGGGGTGGGCAGATACGCAGTATTTT CASSAGLAGWADTQYF
NA TRBJ1-4 NA TRBV18 TGTGCCAGCTCACCACAAGGGGCTAATGAAAAACTGTTTTTT CASSPQGANEKLFF
TRBD1 TRBJ1-2 NA TRBV6-5 TGTGCCAGCATGCAGGGGGGTGGCTACACCTTC CASMQGGGYTF
TRBD1 TRBJ1-4 NA TRBV19 TGTGCCAGTAGTTCTAAGACAGGGAGAACTAATGAAAAACTGTTTTTT CASSSKTGRTNEKLFF
NA TRBJ1-2 NA TRBV7-9 TGTGCCAGCAGCTTAAACAGCCAGTCCTATGGCTACACCTTC CASSLNSQSYGYTF
NA TRBJ1-5 NA TRBV27 TGTGCCAGCAGCCAACAAGCCGGGAAAAGATATAGCAATCAGCCCCAGCATTTT CASSQQAGKRYSNQPQHF
NA TRBJ1-1 once TRBV5-4 TGTGCCAGCAGGTCCTGGGGGGGCAGGCCTGTGGCTTTCTTT CASRSWGGRPVAFF
NA TRBJ2-3 NA TRBV7-9 TGTGCCAGCAGCCCGGAGGGTTATACGCAGTATTTT CASSPEGYTQYF
TRBD1 TRBJ2-3 NA TRBV2 TGTGCCAGCAGTGGTGGGGGCAGGGGGAGCACAGATACGCAGTATTTT CASSGGGRGSTDTQYF
NA TRBJ2-7 NA TRBV28 TGTGCCAGCAGTGGGGGGGGCAGTCGGGAGCAGTACTTC CASSGGGSREQYF
NA TRBJ2-7 NA TRBV27 TGTGCCAGCAGTTTCTCGACAGGTCCCTACGAGCAGTACTTC CASSFSTGPYEQYF
NA TRBJ1-4 NA TRBV5-1 TGCGCCAGCAGCTTATTGGGACGGGGGGCAACTAATGAAAAACTGTTTTTT CASSLLGRGATNEKLFF
TRBD1 TRBJ1-5 NA TRBV28 TGTGCCAGCAGTTTAACTGTGGCAGGGGGACGGGACAATCAGCCCCAGCATTTT CASSLTVAGGRDNQPQHF
TRBD1 TRBJ1-5 NA TRBV24-1 TGTGCCACCAGAGGGGGCGCGGATCAGCCCCAGCATTTT CATRGGADQPQHF
TRBD1 TRBJ2-5 NA TRBV18 TGTGCCAGCTCGCACGGACAGGGTGGCCAAGAGACCCAGTACTTC CASSHGQGGQETQYF
TRBD2 TRBJ2-7 once TRBV4-1 TGCGCCAGCAGCCAAGATCAGCGGGAGGGCTACGAGCAGTACTTC CASSQDQREGYEQYF
NA TRBJ2-3 NA TRBV28 TGTGCCAGCAGTTTAAGACTAGGAGATACGCAGTATTTT CASSLRLGDTQYF
TRBD1 TRBJ2-7 NA TRBV4-3 TGCGCCAGCAGCCAAGAGACAGGGCCCTACGAGCAGTACTTC CASSQETGPYEQYF